These T cell receptor beta chains were read from a single sample in a study of OX40 agonist ivuxolimab in advanced cancers. The repertoire was sequenced with immunoSEQ multiplex PCR; TCRdb's copy has only in-frame clones and lacks some. The table lists roughly 49,000 clones, around 81% of them singletons. Source: CD4+ or CD8+ T cells sorted from blood, taken in a trial of the OX40 agonist ivuxolimab. These receptors were obtained from an adult with an advanced solid tumor such as melanoma, head and neck, liver or kidney cancer. Both conserved end residues are part of each CDR3. A D gene is named only where the DNA matches it firmly. Clone size is given for some rows only: seen once, a few or many times, or a class if the clone is expanded.

d_call	j_call	v_call	clone_size	cdr3_nt	cdr3_aa
NA	TRBJ1-1	TRBV11-2	NA	TGTGCCAGCAGCTTAGAAGGAGGGGCGAGAGGGGGTAGGACTGAAGCTTTCTTT	CASSLEGGARGGRTEAFF
NA	TRBJ2-7	TRBV28	once	TGTGCCAGCAGTTTAATGGGGTGGGAGCAGTACTTC	CASSLMGWEQYF
NA	TRBJ2-1	TRBV4-3	few	TGCGCCAGCAGCCGGTCGGCGGGCGATGAGCAGTTCTTC	CASSRSAGDEQFF
NA	TRBJ2-5	TRBV5-6	NA	TGTGCCAGCAGCTTGGGTGGGGGAGAGACCCAGTACTTC	CASSLGGGETQYF
TRBD2	TRBJ2-1	TRBV6-5	NA	TGTGCCAGCAGCCCAGAAGCGGGGGCCTACAATGAGCAGTTCTTC	CASSPEAGAYNEQFF
NA	TRBJ2-3	TRBV28	NA	TGTGCCAGCAGTCCGGACAATACGGCAGATACGCAGTATTTT	CASSPDNTADTQYF
TRBD1	TRBJ2-1	TRBV7-9	NA	TGTGCCAGCAGCTTACGACAGGGGGCCAGGTATGAGCAGTTCTTC	CASSLRQGARYEQFF
NA	TRBJ1-3	TRBV15	NA	TGTGCCACCAGCAGTGGAGGAGTGGGCTCTGGAAACACCATATATTTT	CATSSGGVGSGNTIYF
NA	TRBJ2-1	TRBV9	many	TGTGCCAGCAGCGTAGAGGTTAGCGACAATGAGCAGTTCTTC	CASSVEVSDNEQFF
TRBD1	TRBJ1-1	TRBV7-7	NA	TGTGCCAGCAGCCCCGGACAGGGGTTGAACACTGAAGCTTTCTTT	CASSPGQGLNTEAFF
NA	TRBJ1-1	TRBV4-3	NA	TGCGCCAGCAGCCAAGATCAGTCAGGCGTGGGGCCGAACACTGAAGCTTTCTTT	CASSQDQSGVGPNTEAFF
TRBD1	TRBJ2-5	TRBV27	NA	TGTGCCAGCAGCCTCGGACAGGTAGAGACCCAGTACTTC	CASSLGQVETQYF
NA	TRBJ2-7	TRBV13	NA	TGTGCCAGCAGCTTAGTATCCTACGAGCAGTACTTC	CASSLVSYEQYF
NA	TRBJ2-2	TRBV19	NA	TGTGCCAGTAGCATTCTAGGAGACACCGGGGAGCTGTTTTTT	CASSILGDTGELFF
NA	TRBJ2-2	TRBV5-4	NA	TGTGCCAGCAGCTTCTGGGGCACCGGGGAGCTGTTTTTT	CASSFWGTGELFF
NA	TRBJ2-5	TRBV19	NA	TGTGCCAGTAGTATGGGCGGGACCCAGTACTTC	CASSMGGTQYF
TRBD1	TRBJ2-7	TRBV7-2	NA	TGTGCCAGCAGCCCTGACAGGGGGTATCTCCTCTCCTACGAGCAGTACTTC	CASSPDRGYLLSYEQYF
TRBD1	TRBJ1-1	TRBV9	NA	TGTGCCAGCAGCGTAGGGGGGACAGGGTATCCTGAAGCTTTCTTT	CASSVGGTGYPEAFF
NA	TRBJ1-6	TRBV5-6	NA	TGTGCCAGCAGCTCGGGCGGGCCGAGCTCCTATAATTCACCCCTCCACTTT	CASSSGGPSSYNSPLHF
NA	TRBJ2-7	TRBV13	few	TGTGCCAGCAGCTTTGACAGGCGCACCTACGAGCAGTACTTC	CASSFDRRTYEQYF
NA	TRBJ1-2	TRBV6-5	NA	TGTGCCAGCAGTCAGCGGACCTACGGCTACACCTTC	CASSQRTYGYTF
NA	TRBJ2-7	TRBV6-6	NA	TGTGCCAGCAGTTTCGGGGCCTCCTACGAGCAGTACTTC	CASSFGASYEQYF
TRBD2	TRBJ2-1	TRBV19	once	TGTGCCAGTAGTATATCCCCAGCGGGGGTCAATGAGCAGTTCTTC	CASSISPAGVNEQFF
TRBD1	TRBJ1-4	TRBV15	NA	TGTGCCACCAGCCCGACAGGGGCTCGGAAAGAGGAAAAACTGTTTTTT	CATSPTGARKEEKLFF
NA	TRBJ2-6	TRBV28	medium-sized	TGTGCCAGCCAAGGGGCCAACGTCCTGACTTTC	CASQGANVLTF
NA	TRBJ2-3	TRBV28	NA	TGTGCCAGCAGTCCCCAGACTAGCACAGATACGCAGTATTTT	CASSPQTSTDTQYF
NA	TRBJ2-7	TRBV18	NA	TGTGCCAGCTCACCGGGCTACCTCTACGAGCAGTACTTC	CASSPGYLYEQYF
NA	TRBJ2-2	TRBV18	NA	TGTGCCAGCTCACCACAGTCCGGGACCAACACCGGGGAGCTGTTTTTT	CASSPQSGTNTGELFF
TRBD2	TRBJ2-7	TRBV6-5	NA	TGTGCCAGCAGGGGGACTAGCGGGAGAAGATACGAGCAGTACTTC	CASRGTSGRRYEQYF
TRBD1	TRBJ2-1	TRBV2	few	TGTGCCAGCAGTGGGACAGGGGGCGGAAATGAGCAGTTCTTC	CASSGTGGGNEQFF
TRBD2	TRBJ2-3	TRBV10-1	medium-sized	TGCGCCAGCAGTGAGTCGCTAGCGGGGGCCACAGATACGCAGTATTTT	CASSESLAGATDTQYF
TRBD2	TRBJ2-1	TRBV11-3	few	TGTGCCAGCAGCTTCTCACTAGCGGTGCGCGGGGAGCAGTTCTTC	CASSFSLAVRGEQFF
TRBD1	TRBJ2-7	TRBV30	few	TGTGCCTGTCTTTCCGGGACAGGGCCCGACGAGCAGTACTTC	CACLSGTGPDEQYF
NA	TRBJ2-3	TRBV4-1	NA	TGCGCCAGCAGCCAAGGTCAGGCGCAGTATTTT	CASSQGQAQYF
NA	TRBJ2-3	TRBV28	NA	TGTGCCAGCAGTTTTGGCGAAGTTAGAACGCAGTATTTT	CASSFGEVRTQYF
NA	TRBJ2-7	TRBV4-1	NA	TGCGCCAGCAGCCAAGATTGGACAGTCGGCGAGCAGTACTTC	CASSQDWTVGEQYF
NA	TRBJ2-7	TRBV6-1	NA	TGTGCCAGCAGCGCAGGGATGGGCGAGCAGTACTTC	CASSAGMGEQYF
TRBD1	TRBJ1-1	TRBV5-1	NA	TGCGCCAGCAGCTTGGGCCAGGGGGCGAACACTGAAGCTTTCTTT	CASSLGQGANTEAFF
NA	TRBJ1-2	TRBV29-1	NA	TGCAGCGTTGAGTCCGGACTATATGGCTACACCTTC	CSVESGLYGYTF